Listed here are 17 T cell receptor beta chains from one sample, sequenced in a study of shared clonotypes between healthy human individuals. Assay: immunoSEQ multiplex PCR; the TCRdb copy retains only in-frame clones and omits some. Among 1.6 million or so clones, just under 99% were seen once, and the ten largest hold about 0.4%. The sample comprised naive CD4+ T cells sorted from blood. Noted subset: CD45RA+ positively selected. All receptors come from a man aged 25 to 40 in good health.

The gene calls are TRBV5-4 and TRBJ2-7; TRBD1 agrees at 9 bases. The germline V gene has CDR1 SGHNT and CDR2 YYREEE (reference sequence). J lost 2 bases, V lost 3 bases, and 6 bases had no gene match. The CDR3 extends over 15 amino acids. The DNA for the CDR3 is TGTGCCAGCAGCTCCAAGGACAGGGGCCCCTACGAGCAGTACTTC. Protein: CASSSKDRGPYEQYF.

The CDR3 nucleotides read TGTGCCAGCAAGTTGACGGGAGGAGAAACCGGGGAGCTGTTTTTT. It codes for CASKLTGGETGELFF. V gene TRBV6-5 combines with J gene TRBJ2-2; 7 bases match TRBD2. The CDR3 is 15 amino acids. V gave up 7 bases and J gave up 5 bases; unmatched junction bases: 10. Germline V gives CDR1 MNHEY, CDR2 SVGAGI.

The rearrangement uses TRBV9 and TRBJ1-2, with D possibly being TRBD1 (5 bases). Germline values: CDR1 SGDLS, CDR2 YYNGEE. This CDR3 region has 16 residues. V dropped 2 bases and J dropped 7 bases, with 21 bases sitting between them. The CDR3 DNA is TGTGCCAGCAGCGTTCGGTTTGGGGGAATCGGCGGTGGCTACACCTTC. Its protein is CASSVRFGGIGGGYTF.

The chain uses TRBV15 and TRBJ1-1; D is undetermined. This CDR3 spans 14 amino acids. Germline lookup yields CDR1 LNHNV and CDR2 YYDKDF (reference sequence). V was pared by 1 base and J by 7 bases, with 13 bases between. The CDR3 DNA reads TGTGCCACCAGCAGAGGAGCCTTGGTCGATGAAGCTTTCTTT. It codes for CATSRGALVDEAFF.

This chain connects TRBV11-3 to TRBJ2-2, with D perhaps TRBD1 or TRBD2 (5 bases each). Trimming pared 5 bases from V and 4 bases from J, leaving 8 bases between. The CDR3 runs 13 residues. Germline V gives CDR1 SGHNT, CDR2 YENEEA. CDR3 protein: CASSPGRTGELFF. CDR3 bases: TGTGCCAGCAGCCCGGGACGCACCGGGGAGCTGTTTTTT.

V usage is TRBV28 and J usage is TRBJ2-7; D ambiguous. Trimming shortened V by 8 bases and J by 0 bases, and 11 bases separated the two germline ends. CDR1 and CDR2 from the germline V gene are MDHEN and SYDVKM. CDR3 size: 13 residues. The CDR3 protein is CASYRDDSYEQYF. The CDR3 DNA reads TGTGCCAGCTACCGCGACGACTCCTACGAGCAGTACTTC.

V and J are TRBV28 and TRBJ1-5; no clear D gene. Germline CDR1 and CDR2: MDHEN and SYDVKM. V lost 10 bases, J lost 4 bases, and 11 bases lay in between. CDR3 size: 12 residues. The CDR3 spells CATRATNQPQHF. The CDR3 DNA reads TGTGCCACCCGGGCGACAAATCAGCCCCAGCATTTT.

J is TRBJ2-5 and V is TRBV7-8; D gene uncertain. The CDR3 covers 15 residues. V was trimmed by 4 bases and J by 5 bases, leaving 17 bases between them. Germline values: CDR1 SGHVS, CDR2 FQNEAQ. CDR3 sequence: CASSSGRTWIETQYF. CDR3 DNA: TGTGCCAGCAGCTCCGGACGTACCTGGATTGAGACCCAGTACTTC.

The chain has TRBV27 and TRBJ2-3; D is unclear. The germline CDR1 and CDR2 sequences are MNHEY and SMNVEV (reference sequence). This CDR3 is 13 amino acids long. The V and J ends lost 5 bases and 3 bases respectively, with 9 bases between them. CDR3 DNA sequence: TGTGCCAGCAGTCCTCTGATTACAGATACGCAGTATTTT. Amino acids: CASSPLITDTQYF.

The chain employs TRBV19 and TRBJ2-7, with 10 bases that match TRBD2. The J segment lost 2 bases and the V segment lost 4 bases, leaving 5 bases of the junction unmatched. From germline, CDR1 is LNHDA and CDR2 SQIVND (reference sequence). The CDR3 is 15 residues long. The CDR3 region is CASSTRTSGTYEQYF. DNA for the CDR3: TGTGCCAGTAGTACCCGGACTAGCGGAACCTACGAGCAGTACTTC.

This rearrangement joins TRBV9 to TRBJ2-7; TRBD2 aligns across 11 bases. The CDR3 sequence is 14 residues long. The V gene's germline CDR1 is SGDLS and CDR2 YYNGEE. V lost 3 bases, J lost 5 bases, and 4 bases stayed unmatched. CDR3 in DNA: TGTGCCAGCAGCGCTAGCGGGAGGTTCAACGAGCAGTACTTC. It translates to CASSASGRFNEQYF.

V and J are TRBV18 and TRBJ1-2; TRBD1 matches at 7 bases. The CDR3 sequence is 13 residues long. CDR1 and CDR2 (germline): KGHSH, LQKENI. V was clipped by 2 bases and J by 7 bases; unmatched bases: 4. The DNA for the CDR3 is TGTGCCAGCTCACCAGAACAGGGGTTTGGCTACACCTTC. As protein: CASSPEQGFGYTF.

The genes are TRBV5-1 and TRBJ2-3, with TRBD2 matching over 7 bases. Germline trimming cut 4 bases from V and 4 bases from J; bases unmatched to any gene: 15. The CDR3 consists of 17 residues. Germline loops: CDR1 SGHRS, CDR2 YFSETQ. The CDR3 DNA sequence: TGCGCCAGCAGCCTGGGTTTATGGGCGGGAGTCTCAGATACGCAGTATTTT. Protein: CASSLGLWAGVSDTQYF.

V usage is TRBV9 and J usage is TRBJ2-5; TRBD2 matches at 11 bases. The CDR3 runs 15 residues. The germline CDR1 and CDR2 sequences are SGDLS and YYNGEE. J was trimmed by 8 bases and V by 4 bases; bases with no gene match: 10. The DNA of the CDR3 is TGTGCCAGCAGCCCCCAAATGGGACTAGCGGACACCCAGTACTTC. Translation gives CASSPQMGLADTQYF.

The J gene is TRBJ1-4, the V gene TRBV7-8; no reliable D call. Germline V gene data show CDR1 as SGHVS and CDR2 as FQNEAQ. This CDR3 spans 12 amino acids. V was cut by 4 bases and J by 10 bases, with 10 bases left in between. CDR3 nucleotides: TGTGCCAGCAGCTCTCAAGACCGAAAACTGTTTTTT. Translated: CASSSQDRKLFF. The whole variable domain, filled in from reference TRBV7-8 and TRBJ1-4, reads GAGVSQSPRYKVAKRGQDVALRCDPISGHVSLFWYQQALGQGPEFLTYFQNEAQLDKSGLPSDRFFAERPEGSVSTLKIQRTQQEDSAVYLCASSSQDRKLFFGSGTQLSVL.

The chain links TRBV15 to TRBJ1-1; TRBD1 matches 7 bases. The CDR3 is made up of 14 amino acids. CDR1 and CDR2 (germline): LNHNV, YYDKDF (reference sequence). Germline trimming cut 0 bases from V and 9 bases from J; bases unmatched to any gene: 7. The chain's CDR3 is CATSRDPGGAQAFF. CDR3 nucleotides: TGTGCCACCAGCAGAGATCCAGGGGGAGCGCAAGCTTTCTTT. Supplemented by reference TRBV15 and TRBJ1-1, the full variable domain reads DAMVIQNPRYQVTQFGKPVTLSCSQTLNHNVMYWYQQKSSQAPKLLFHYYDKDFNNEADTPDNFQSRRPNTSFCFLDIRSPGLGDTAMYLCATSRDPGGAQAFFGQGTRLTVV.

CDR3 amino acids: CASSLGWGQVGTGELFF. CDR3 bases: TGTGCCAGCAGCTTAGGTTGGGGACAGGTTGGCACCGGGGAGCTGTTTTTT. The V call is TRBV7-8, the J call TRBJ2-2; 8 positions match TRBD1. Germline loops: CDR1 SGHVS, CDR2 FQNEAQ. The junction had 8 bases not matched to a gene; V was cut back by 1 base and J by 4 bases. This CDR3 has 17 amino acids.